The 26 T cell receptor beta chains below come from one sample, sequenced in a study of vaccination effects on CD4 cells after COVID-19. This table comes from immunoSEQ multiplex PCR, and its TCRdb copy is limited to in-frame clones, with some not included. The table lists just under 75,000 clones, around 74% of them singletons. These receptors' targets are unknown. Viral peptide pools were used in the ViraFEST assay to expand antigen-specific CD4+ T cells, and sequencing came afterward. Isolation of CD4+ T cells took place after less than 12 days of culture. Previously uninfected by SARS-CoV-2, the vaccine recipients also showed negative nucleocapsid antibodies. The sample consisted of CD4+ T cells from PBMCs cultured with HCoV-NL63 spike peptides, taken before COVID-19 vaccination. The receptor source for this set is a human donor who received a COVID-19 vaccine.

This clone was observed a few times. The V gene is TRBV19, the J gene TRBJ1-5; TRBD1 might be the D (5 bases). The germline V gene has CDR1 LNHDA and CDR2 SQIVND (reference sequence). The CDR3 runs 13 residues. The V gene lost 5 bases and the J gene lost 7 bases, with 12 bases spanning the gap. The CDR3 nucleotides read TGTGCCAGTAGTCGGCAGGGCGTGCAGCCCCAGCATTTT. The encoded protein is CASSRQGVQPQHF.

The CDR3 region is CASSLRRIHSPLHF. The CDR3 DNA sequence: TGTGCCAGCAGCTTGCGAAGAATCCATTCACCCCTCCACTTT. V and J are TRBV5-6 and TRBJ1-6; D is uncertain. Germline V gene lookup returns CDR1 SGHDT and CDR2 YYEEEE. The CDR3 length is 14 residues. Trimming pared 1 base from V and 8 bases from J, leaving 10 bases between.

The V and J genes are TRBV12-5 and TRBJ1-1; the D is unclear. This CDR3 comprises 13 residues. The germline gives CDR1 LGHNT, CDR2 FRNRAP. V was shortened by 2 bases and J by 2 bases, with 6 bases between the two germline ends. DNA for the CDR3: TGTGCTAGTGGTTTGCAAGTTAACACTGAAGCTTTCTTT. Protein: CASGLQVNTEAFF.

The V call is TRBV11-3, the J call TRBJ2-1; TRBD1 agrees at 9 bases. Germline V gene lookup returns CDR1 SGHNT and CDR2 YENEEA. The J segment lost 5 bases and the V segment lost 1 base, leaving 6 bases of the junction unmatched. The length of the CDR3 is 16 residues. The CDR3 nucleotides are TGTGCCAGCAGCTTAGGTTCGGGACAGGGCCACAATGAGCAGTTCTTC. It yields the protein CASSLGSGQGHNEQFF. The whole variable domain, remainder taken from reference TRBV11-3 and TRBJ2-1, is EAGVVQSPRYKIIEKKQPVAFWCNPISGHNTLYWYLQNLGQGPELLIRYENEEAVDDSQLPKDRFSAERLKGVDSTLKIQPAELGDSAVYLCASSLGSGQGHNEQFFGPGTRLTVL.

V is TRBV15 and J is TRBJ1-3; the match to TRBD1 covers 10 bases. The CDR3 runs to 16 residues. V dropped 2 bases and J dropped 7; count of bases not matched to a gene: 8. Germline assignment: CDR1 LNHNV and CDR2 YYDKDF (reference sequence). The CDR3: CATSRPGTGAKNTIYF. CDR3 DNA: TGTGCCACCAGCAGACCTGGGACAGGGGCAAAGAACACCATATATTTT.

The CDR3: CASSLEVNQPQHF. DNA for the CDR3: TGCGCCAGCAGCTTGGAGGTCAATCAGCCCCAGCATTTT. The rearrangement links TRBV5-1 to TRBJ1-5; D not resolved. From germline, CDR1 is SGHRS and CDR2 YFSETQ. Trimming cost V 0 bases and J 3 bases, with 4 bases left between them. The CDR3 loop spans 13 amino acids.

The V and J genes are TRBV11-2 and TRBJ1-5, with D unclear. The germline V gene has CDR1 SGHAT and CDR2 FQNNGV. The CDR3 has 14 amino acids. The V and J ends lost 1 base and 5 bases respectively, with 9 bases between them. The CDR3 here is CASSLVPTYQPQHF. In DNA, the CDR3 is TGTGCCAGCAGCTTAGTCCCCACCTATCAGCCCCAGCATTTT.

This chain joins TRBV5-8 and TRBJ2-4, with 9 bases aligning to TRBD1. The CDR3 runs 15 residues. Germline assignment: CDR1 SGHTS and CDR2 YDEGEE. V shed 5 bases and J 2 bases; nucleotides not matched to a gene: 5. The CDR3 DNA sequence: TGTGCCAGCAGGAGGACAGGGGTCTCCAAAAACATTCAGTACTTC. It specifies CASRRTGVSKNIQYF.

The J gene is TRBJ1-2, the V gene TRBV4-1; D unresolved. Trimming stripped 0 bases from V and 4 bases from J, with 6 bases between. CDR1 is MGHRA, CDR2 YSYEKL, per germline. The CDR3 spans 13 residues. CDR3 bases: TGCGCCAGCAGCCAAGATGTTATCTATGGCTACACCTTC. It codes for CASSQDVIYGYTF.

The DNA of the CDR3 is TGTGCCAGCAGCGTAGATCGCGGGGGGGCCGGGGATACGCAGTATTTT. It is translated as CASSVDRGGAGDTQYF. This chain uses TRBV9 with TRBJ2-3, with TRBD2 matching over 9 bases. After removal of 0 bases from V and 6 bases from J, the junction contained 8 bases not matched to a gene. CDR3 size: 16 residues. Germline CDR1 SGDLS, CDR2 YYNGEE.

DNA for the CDR3: TGTGCCAGCAATCCCACCTGGGGCTACGAGCAGTACGTC. It codes for CASNPTWGYEQYV. The rearrangement links TRBV6-5 to TRBJ2-7; no reliable D call. Trimming left V 7 bases short and J 3 bases short, with 13 bases between. Germline CDR1 reads MNHEY; CDR2 reads SVGAGI. The length of the CDR3 is 13 residues.

This clone came up a few times. The genes are TRBV18 and TRBJ2-2; D might be TRBD2 (5 bases). Germline CDR1 is KGHSH and CDR2 is LQKENI. Trimming removed 1 base at V and 0 bases at J, with 15 bases between. The CDR3 length is 18 residues. The CDR3: CASSPRRSGGTNTGELFF. CDR3 nucleotide sequence: TGTGCCAGCTCACCACGTCGATCTGGAGGAACGAACACCGGGGAGCTGTTTTTT.

This clone was seen more than once but under ten times. The chain couples TRBV6-6 to TRBJ1-5; 7 nucleotides match TRBD1. V shed 6 bases and J 4 bases; nucleotides not matched to a gene: 6. Germline values: CDR1 MNHNY, CDR2 SVGAGI (reference sequence). The CDR3 loop spans 14 amino acids. In DNA form, the CDR3 reads TGTGCCAGCAGCCAGGGACAGCCTAATCAGCCCCAGCATTTT. It yields the protein CASSQGQPNQPQHF.

The chain combines TRBV19 with TRBJ2-4; TRBD1 or TRBD2 may be the D gene (5 bases each). The germline gives CDR1 LNHDA, CDR2 SQIVND (reference sequence). The CDR3 extends over 14 amino acids. Trimming removed 5 bases at V and 8 bases at J, with 16 bases between. DNA for the CDR3: TGTGCCAGTAGTCCTGCTCGGGACGACTACATTCAGTACTTC. Its protein product is CASSPARDDYIQYF.

The V call is TRBV2, the J call TRBJ1-2; D ambiguous. Germline lookup yields CDR1 SNHLY and CDR2 FYNNEI. V lost 9 bases, J lost 4 bases, and 12 bases lay in between. This CDR3 is 12 amino acids long. The DNA of the CDR3 is TGTGCCAGTAGCGGGTCCGGCTATGGCTACACCTTC. Its translation is CASSGSGYGYTF. Full variable domain (outside the CDR3, taken from reference TRBV2 and TRBJ1-2): EPEVTQTPSHQVTQMGQEVILRCVPISNHLYFYWYRQILGQKVEFLVSFYNNEISEKSEIFDDQFSVERPDGSNFTLKIRSTKLEDSAMYFCASSGSGYGYTFGSGTRLTVV.

This clone was counted a single time. The chain is built from TRBV6-1 and TRBJ2-1; D gene unclear. V was trimmed by 1 base and J by 0 bases, leaving 7 bases between them. The CDR3 has 15 residues. Germline assignment: CDR1 MNHNS and CDR2 SASEGT. The chain's CDR3 is CASSEEGLSYNEQFF. CDR3 nucleotide sequence: TGTGCCAGCAGTGAAGAGGGCCTCTCCTACAATGAGCAGTTCTTC.

The CDR3 DNA reads TGTGCCACCAGTGACCCATTAGAAGAGTACAATGAGCAGTTCTTC. Its translation is CATSDPLEEYNEQFF. The chain links TRBV24-1 to TRBJ2-1; no definite D call. CDR1 is KGHDR and CDR2 is SFDVKD in the germline V gene. V gave up 4 bases and J gave up 4 bases, with 13 bases separating them. The CDR3 runs to 15 residues.

J is TRBJ2-7 and V is TRBV6-5; D gene unclear. Germline V CDR1 and CDR2: MNHEY, SVGAGI. The CDR3 is 14 residues long. Trimming pared 7 bases from V and 0 bases from J, leaving 13 bases between. CDR3 bases: TGTGCCAGCAAGCTAACAAGGAGCTCCTACGAGCAGTACGTC. Translation: CASKLTRSSYEQYV.

This clone appeared once. The V and J genes are TRBV2 and TRBJ2-7; 9 nucleotides match TRBD1. CDR3 length equals 13 residues. Germline V gives CDR1 SNHLY, CDR2 FYNNEI. The CDR3 spells CASSPQGASDLTV. The CDR3 nucleotides are TGTGCCAGCAGTCCACAGGGGGCCTCTGATCTCACCGTC.

Here the CDR3 DNA reads TGTGCCAGCAGATTAGCGGGGGGGCCGGACAATGAGCAGTTCTTC. Its protein is CASRLAGGPDNEQFF. V usage is TRBV6-7 and J usage is TRBJ2-1, with 11 positions matching TRBD2. TRBV6-7 qualifies as an ORF whose function is uncertain. The CDR3 runs to 15 residues. V lost 6 bases to trimming and J lost 5 bases; unmatched junction nucleotides: 6.

This clone has a single count. This rearrangement joins TRBV29-1 to TRBJ1-1; the D is unclear. CDR1 and CDR2 from the germline V gene are SQVTM and ANQGSEA. V gave up 7 bases and J gave up 6 bases, with 15 bases separating them. This CDR3 has 12 residues. The CDR3 spells CSAQDLTPEAFF. CDR3 nucleotides: TGCAGCGCCCAGGACCTAACACCTGAAGCTTTCTTT.

The chain carries TRBV29-1 and TRBJ1-4, with unresolved D. Trimming took 4 bases from V and 0 from J, leaving 9 bases between them. The CDR3 totals 14 residues. CDR1 is SQVTM and CDR2 is ANQGSEA in the germline V gene. CDR3 amino acids: CSVAGAATNEKLFF. DNA for the CDR3: TGCAGCGTTGCCGGTGCAGCAACTAATGAAAAACTGTTTTTT.

This clone came up a few times. The V and J genes are TRBV7-3 and TRBJ1-6; TRBD1 is a possible D gene (5 bases). The CDR3 runs to 16 residues. Germline assignment: CDR1 SGHTA and CDR2 FQGTGA. The V end was cut by 6 bases, the J end by 7 bases, with 19 bases between. CDR3 protein: CASSASPTGPNSPLHF. The CDR3 region has the DNA TGTGCCAGCAGTGCCTCCCCAACGGGACCCAATTCACCCCTCCACTTT.

J is TRBJ2-3 and V is TRBV10-2; a weak D match, TRBD2 (5 bases). The CDR3 loop spans 13 amino acids. CDR1 and CDR2 from the germline V gene are WSHSY and SAAADI. V lost 6 bases and J lost 4, with 11 bases in between. The CDR3 coding sequence is TGCGCCAGCAGGCAGCGGAGCGCAGATACGCAGTATTTT. This gives the protein CASRQRSADTQYF.

This clone has a single count. This sequence joins TRBV5-1 and TRBJ2-5, with D unclear. Germline loops: CDR1 SGHRS, CDR2 YFSETQ. Trimming left V 4 bases short and J 2 bases short, with 15 bases between. This CDR3 comprises 15 residues. The CDR3 loop is CASSIGRAIQETQYF. The CDR3 DNA is TGCGCCAGCAGCATTGGACGGGCGATTCAAGAGACCCAGTACTTC.

V usage is TRBV5-6 and J usage is TRBJ1-4; D is perhaps TRBD1 (5 bases). V was clipped by 7 bases and J by 4 bases, with 20 bases between them. CDR1 SGHDT and CDR2 YYEEEE come from the germline V gene. This CDR3 has 16 residues. CDR3: CASSVDPGTDNEKLFF. The CDR3, as DNA: TGTGCCAGCTCAGTCGATCCCGGGACGGATAATGAAAAACTGTTTTTT.